The 11 T cell receptor beta chains given below trace back to one sample, sequenced in a study of T cells after yellow fever vaccination. TCRdb reprocessed the 5' RACE reads via MiXCR and lists one record per CDR3 protein. The sample has hundreds of thousands of distinct CDR3 sequences; approximately 21% are singletons. This material consisted of PBMCs, taken 15 days after the yellow fever booster vaccination. Receptors originate from a man aged 25 to 40 who received the YFV17D yellow fever vaccine.

This clonotype was found a few times. The genes are TRBV7-2 and TRBJ2-1, with D possibly matching TRBD2 (6 bases). The CDR3 is 14 amino acids. The V gene lost 8 bases and the J gene lost 6 bases, with 17 bases spanning the gap. CDR1 is SGHTA, CDR2 FQGNSA, per germline. CDR3 bases: TGTGCCAGCCTCAATAGGGCGGGGTCCAATGAGCAGTTCTTC. Protein sequence: CASLNRAGSNEQFF. Variable domain in full (rest from reference TRBV7-2 and TRBJ2-1): GAGVSQSPSNKVTEKGKDVELRCDPISGHTALYWYRQSLGQGLEFLIYFQGNSAPDKSGLPSDRFSAERTGGSVSTLTIQRTQQEDSAVYLCASLNRAGSNEQFFGPGTRLTVL.

The rearrangement links TRBV6-7 to TRBJ2-3; 7 nucleotides agree with TRBD1. TRBV6-7 qualifies as an ORF whose function is uncertain. The CDR3 consists of 14 residues. V was clipped by 6 bases and J by 3 bases; unmatched bases: 6. CDR3 nucleotide sequence: TGTGCCAGCAGGGGCCGACAGGGAACAGATACGCAGTATTTT. It specifies CASRGRQGTDTQYF.

This clonotype was detected only a few times. This chain connects TRBV19 to TRBJ2-1; D is unresolved. Germline V CDR1 and CDR2: LNHDA, SQIVND (reference sequence). Trimming removed 4 bases at V and 6 bases at J, with 7 bases between. The CDR3 is made up of 12 amino acids. CDR3 nucleotides: TGTGCCAGTAGTAAACGGGCCAATGAGCAGTTCTTC. Its translation is CASSKRANEQFF.

V usage is TRBV7-9 and J usage is TRBJ2-2; D gene uncertain. The CDR3 covers 11 residues. The V gene's germline CDR1 is SEHNR and CDR2 FQNEAQ (reference sequence). Deletions cut 8 bases from V and 6 bases from J, with 7 bases between. The DNA of the CDR3 is TGTGCCAGCCACCCCGCCGGGGAGCTGTTTTTT. Its protein is CASHPAGELFF.

The chain links TRBV5-1 to TRBJ1-1; D ambiguous. V was shortened by 0 bases and J by 3 bases, with 12 bases between the two germline ends. The germline V gene has CDR1 SGHRS and CDR2 YFSETQ. This CDR3 comprises 15 residues. As DNA, the CDR3 is TGCGCCAGCAGCTTGGCACCGGGGTCTTACACTGAAGCTTTCTTT. Translation: CASSLAPGSYTEAFF.

This clonotype was recorded many times. The J gene is TRBJ2-2, the V gene TRBV7-6, with 14 bases that match TRBD2. V lost 5 bases, J lost 2 bases, and 10 bases stayed unmatched. This CDR3 spans 19 amino acids. CDR1 is SGHVS, CDR2 FNYEAQ, per germline. The CDR3 spells CASSPRLAGGTTNTGELFF. In DNA, the CDR3 is TGTGCCAGCAGCCCCAGACTAGCGGGAGGGACGACAAACACCGGGGAGCTGTTTTTT.

A few counts support this clonotype. V and J are TRBV12-3 or TRBV12-4 and TRBJ2-1; 8 nucleotides agree with TRBD2. Trimming took 6 bases from V and 6 from J; bases not matched to a gene: 4. This CDR3 spans 13 amino acids. The CDR3 DNA reads as TGTGCCAGCAGGCTTGGACTAGCCAATGAGCAGTTCTTC. It specifies CASRLGLANEQFF.

This clonotype was picked up a small number of times. The chain recombines TRBV20-1 with TRBJ2-7; weak D call: TRBD2 (5 bases). Trimming took 0 bases from V and 1 from J, leaving 7 bases between them. Germline values: CDR1 DFQATT, CDR2 SNEGSKA (reference sequence). This CDR3 is built from 13 residues. CDR3 in DNA: TGCAGTGCTAGAGACGGGGAGTCCTACGAGCAGTACTTC. Its protein product is CSARDGESYEQYF.

This rearrangement joins TRBV6-6 to TRBJ2-7; D perhaps matches TRBD2 (5 bases). Trimming pared 10 bases from V and 3 bases from J, leaving 13 bases between. The germline V gene encodes CDR1 MNHNY and CDR2 SVGAGI (reference sequence). This CDR3 comprises 12 residues. CDR3 nucleotide sequence: TGTGCCACAGACAACGGGGACTACGAGCAGTACTTC. It encodes CATDNGDYEQYF.

This clonotype was recorded a few times. The CDR3 is CATSRQGGGQETQYF. The CDR3 DNA is TGTGCCACCAGCAGACAGGGCGGGGGTCAAGAGACCCAGTACTTC. This chain connects TRBV15 to TRBJ2-5; 7 positions match TRBD2. In germline, CDR1 is LNHNV, CDR2 YYDKDF (reference sequence). The ends lost 2 bases at V and 2 bases at J; junction bases unmatched: 5. The CDR3 totals 15 residues.

This clonotype was counted only a few times. The CDR3 nucleotides read TGCAGCGTAGTAGCTAGACCGGGACTAGCGCCGACAGATACGCAGTATTTT. Translation gives CSVVARPGLAPTDTQYF. The chain has TRBV29-1 and TRBJ2-3, with 10 bases matching TRBD2. J lost 3 bases, V lost 6 bases, and 15 bases had no gene match. Germline CDR1 and CDR2: SQVTM and ANQGSEA. The CDR3 has 17 residues.